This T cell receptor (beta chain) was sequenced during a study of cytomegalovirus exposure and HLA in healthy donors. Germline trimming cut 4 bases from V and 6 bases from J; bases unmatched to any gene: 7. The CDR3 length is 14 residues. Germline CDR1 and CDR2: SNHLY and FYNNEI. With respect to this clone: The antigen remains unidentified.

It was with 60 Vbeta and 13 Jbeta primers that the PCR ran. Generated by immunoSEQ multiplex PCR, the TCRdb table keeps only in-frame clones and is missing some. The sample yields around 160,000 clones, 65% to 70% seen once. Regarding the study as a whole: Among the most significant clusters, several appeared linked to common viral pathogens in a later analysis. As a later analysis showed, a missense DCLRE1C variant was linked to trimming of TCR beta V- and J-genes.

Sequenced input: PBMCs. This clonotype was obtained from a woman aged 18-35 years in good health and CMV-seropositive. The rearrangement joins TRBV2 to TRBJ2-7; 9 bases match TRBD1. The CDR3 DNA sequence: TGTGCCAGCAGTGGTGGGACAGGGAGGGGCGAGCAGTACTTC. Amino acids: CASSGGTGRGEQYF.